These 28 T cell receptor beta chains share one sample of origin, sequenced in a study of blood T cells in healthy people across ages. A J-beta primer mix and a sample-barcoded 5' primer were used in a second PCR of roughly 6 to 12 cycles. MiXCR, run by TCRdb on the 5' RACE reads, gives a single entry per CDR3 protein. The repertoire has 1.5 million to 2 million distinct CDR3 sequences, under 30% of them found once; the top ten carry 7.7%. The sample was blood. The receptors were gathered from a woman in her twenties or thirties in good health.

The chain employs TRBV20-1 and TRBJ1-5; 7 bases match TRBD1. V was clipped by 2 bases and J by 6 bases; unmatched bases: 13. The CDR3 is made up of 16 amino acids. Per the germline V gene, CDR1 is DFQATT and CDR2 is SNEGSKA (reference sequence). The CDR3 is CSARKQTGLKGQPQHF. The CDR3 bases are TGCAGTGCTAGAAAACAGACAGGGCTAAAGGGTCAGCCCCAGCATTTT.

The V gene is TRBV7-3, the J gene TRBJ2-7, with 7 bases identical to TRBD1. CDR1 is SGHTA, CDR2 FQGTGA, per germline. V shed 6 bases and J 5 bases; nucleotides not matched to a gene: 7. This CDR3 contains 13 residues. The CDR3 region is CASRDRQGDEQYF. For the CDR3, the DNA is TGTGCCAGCAGGGATAGACAGGGCGACGAGCAGTACTTC.

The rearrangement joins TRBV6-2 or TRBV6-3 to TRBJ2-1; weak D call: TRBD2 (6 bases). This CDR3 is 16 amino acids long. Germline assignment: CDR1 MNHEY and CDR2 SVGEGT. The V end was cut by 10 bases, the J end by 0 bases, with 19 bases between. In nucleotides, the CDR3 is TGTGCCATCCCGCGGGACTCCAACAGCTCCTACAATGAGCAGTTCTTC. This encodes CAIPRDSNSSYNEQFF.

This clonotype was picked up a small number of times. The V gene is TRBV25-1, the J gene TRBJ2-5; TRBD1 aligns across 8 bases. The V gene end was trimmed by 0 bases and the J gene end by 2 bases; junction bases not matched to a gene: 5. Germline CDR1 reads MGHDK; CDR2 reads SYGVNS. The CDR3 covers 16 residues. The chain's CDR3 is CASSEYMGTGQETQYF. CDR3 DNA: TGTGCCAGCAGTGAATATATGGGGACAGGACAAGAGACCCAGTACTTC.

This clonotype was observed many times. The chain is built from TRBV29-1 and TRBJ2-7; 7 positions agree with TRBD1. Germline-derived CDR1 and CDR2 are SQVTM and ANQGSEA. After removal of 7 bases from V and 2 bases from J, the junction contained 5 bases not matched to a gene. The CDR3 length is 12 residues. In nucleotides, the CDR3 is TGCAGCGCCTATCAGGGGGCCTACGAGCAGTACTTC. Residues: CSAYQGAYEQYF.

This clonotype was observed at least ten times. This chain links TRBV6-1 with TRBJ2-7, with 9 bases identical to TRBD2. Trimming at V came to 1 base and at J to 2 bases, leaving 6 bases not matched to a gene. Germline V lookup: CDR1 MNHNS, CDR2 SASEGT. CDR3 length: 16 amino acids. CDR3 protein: CASSEGPLAGAYEQYF. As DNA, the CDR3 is TGTGCCAGCAGTGAAGGACCATTAGCGGGAGCCTACGAGCAGTACTTC.

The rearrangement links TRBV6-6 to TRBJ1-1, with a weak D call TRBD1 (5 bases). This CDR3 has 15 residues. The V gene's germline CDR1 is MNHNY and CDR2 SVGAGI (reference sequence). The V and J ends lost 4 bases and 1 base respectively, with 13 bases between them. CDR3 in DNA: TGTGCCAGCAGTTCGGGGGGAAGACGGAACACTGAAGCTTTCTTT. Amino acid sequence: CASSSGGRRNTEAFF.

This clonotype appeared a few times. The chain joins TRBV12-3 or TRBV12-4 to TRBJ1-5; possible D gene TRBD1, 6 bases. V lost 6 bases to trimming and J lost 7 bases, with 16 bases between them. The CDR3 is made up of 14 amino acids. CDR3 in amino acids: CASRATGMGQPQHF. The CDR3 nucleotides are TGTGCCAGCAGAGCTACAGGGATGGGACAGCCCCAGCATTTT.

The CDR3 here is CSARPRGGLASYEQYF. The DNA for the CDR3 is TGCAGTGCTAGACCCCGGGGGGGACTAGCGTCCTACGAGCAGTACTTC. The chain recombines TRBV20-1 with TRBJ2-7; TRBD2 agrees at 10 bases. Germline trimming cut 2 bases from V and 1 base from J; bases unmatched to any gene: 8. Germline V lookup: CDR1 DFQATT, CDR2 SNEGSKA (reference sequence). The CDR3 totals 16 residues.

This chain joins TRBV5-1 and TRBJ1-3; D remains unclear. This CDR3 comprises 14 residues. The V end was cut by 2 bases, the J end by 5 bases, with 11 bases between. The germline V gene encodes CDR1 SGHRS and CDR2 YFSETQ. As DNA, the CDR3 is TGCGCCAGCAGCTTCCAGGACCCGAGAAACACCATATATTTT. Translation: CASSFQDPRNTIYF.

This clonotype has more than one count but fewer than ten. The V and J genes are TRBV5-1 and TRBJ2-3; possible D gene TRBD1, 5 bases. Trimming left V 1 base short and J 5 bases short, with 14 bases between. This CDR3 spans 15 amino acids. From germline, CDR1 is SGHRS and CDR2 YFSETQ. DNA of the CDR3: TGCGCCAGCAGCTTGATGGCAGGGCCTCAAGATACGCAGTATTTT. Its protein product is CASSLMAGPQDTQYF.

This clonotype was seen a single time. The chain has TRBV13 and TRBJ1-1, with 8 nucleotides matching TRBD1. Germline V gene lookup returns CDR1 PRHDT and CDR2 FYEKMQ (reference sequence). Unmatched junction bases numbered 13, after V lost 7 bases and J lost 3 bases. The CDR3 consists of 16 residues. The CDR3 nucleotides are TGTGCCAGCAACATAGGGGCAGGGGGCGTGTACACTGAAGCTTTCTTT. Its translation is CASNIGAGGVYTEAFF.

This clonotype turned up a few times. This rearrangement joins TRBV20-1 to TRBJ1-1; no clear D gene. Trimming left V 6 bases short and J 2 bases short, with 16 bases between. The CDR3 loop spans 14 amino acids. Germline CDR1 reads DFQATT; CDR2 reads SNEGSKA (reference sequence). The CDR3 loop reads CSALWREGNTEAFF. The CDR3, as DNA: TGCAGTGCGTTGTGGCGGGAGGGCAACACTGAAGCTTTCTTT.

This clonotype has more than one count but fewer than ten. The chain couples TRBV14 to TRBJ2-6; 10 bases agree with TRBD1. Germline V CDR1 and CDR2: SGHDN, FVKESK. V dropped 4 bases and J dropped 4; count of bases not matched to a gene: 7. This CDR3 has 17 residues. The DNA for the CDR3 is TGTGCCAGCAGCCGACAGGGGGCGGGGAACGGGGCCAACGTCCTGACTTTC. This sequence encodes CASSRQGAGNGANVLTF.

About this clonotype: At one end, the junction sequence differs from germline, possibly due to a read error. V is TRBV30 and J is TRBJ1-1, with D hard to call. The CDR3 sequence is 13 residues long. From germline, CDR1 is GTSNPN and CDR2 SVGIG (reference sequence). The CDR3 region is CARSGERITEAFF. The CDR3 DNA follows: TGTGCCCGGAGTGGTGAACGGATTACTGAAGCTTTCTTT.

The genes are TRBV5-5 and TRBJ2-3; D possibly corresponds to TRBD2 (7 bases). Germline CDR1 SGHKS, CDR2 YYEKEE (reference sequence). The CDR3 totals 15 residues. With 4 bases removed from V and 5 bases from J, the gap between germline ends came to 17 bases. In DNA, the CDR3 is TGTGCCAGCAGCGGACCTGGCGGGGGCAAAGATACGCAGTATTTT. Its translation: CASSGPGGGKDTQYF.

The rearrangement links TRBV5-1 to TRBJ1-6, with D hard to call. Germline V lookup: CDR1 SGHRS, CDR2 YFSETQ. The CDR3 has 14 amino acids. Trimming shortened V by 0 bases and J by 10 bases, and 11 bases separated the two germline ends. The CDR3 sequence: CASSLEGFVSPLHF. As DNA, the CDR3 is TGCGCCAGCAGCTTGGAAGGGTTTGTCTCACCCCTCCACTTT.

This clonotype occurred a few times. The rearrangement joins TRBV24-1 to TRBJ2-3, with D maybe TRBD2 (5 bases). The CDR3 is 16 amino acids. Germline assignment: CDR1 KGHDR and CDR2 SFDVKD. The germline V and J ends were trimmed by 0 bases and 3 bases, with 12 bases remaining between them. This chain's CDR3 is CATSDLEQRGTDTQYF. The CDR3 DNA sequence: TGTGCCACCAGTGATTTGGAGCAGCGAGGGACAGATACGCAGTATTTT.

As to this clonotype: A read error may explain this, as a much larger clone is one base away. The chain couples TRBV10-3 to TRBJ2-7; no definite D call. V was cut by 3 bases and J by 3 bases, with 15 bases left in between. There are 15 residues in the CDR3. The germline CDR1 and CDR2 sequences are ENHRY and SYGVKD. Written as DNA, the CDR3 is TGTGCCATCAGTGAAAACGGTGGGGAAAGCTACGAGCAGTACTTC. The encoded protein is CAISENGGESYEQYF.

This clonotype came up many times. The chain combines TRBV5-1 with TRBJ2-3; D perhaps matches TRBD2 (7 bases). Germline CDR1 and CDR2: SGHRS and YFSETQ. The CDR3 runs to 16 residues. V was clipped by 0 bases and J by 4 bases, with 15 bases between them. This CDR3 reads CASSLAPRGGADTQYF. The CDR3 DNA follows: TGCGCCAGCAGCTTGGCGCCCCGAGGGGGGGCAGATACGCAGTATTTT.

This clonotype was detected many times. The CDR3 loop reads CASSLRLAGGWEQFF. The CDR3 DNA is TGCGCCAGCAGCTTGCGACTAGCGGGGGGATGGGAGCAGTTCTTC. This sequence joins TRBV5-1 and TRBJ2-1; 13 positions match TRBD2. With V trimmed by 1 base and J by 10 bases, 5 bases remained unmatched. There are 15 residues in the CDR3. CDR1 is SGHRS, CDR2 YFSETQ, per germline.

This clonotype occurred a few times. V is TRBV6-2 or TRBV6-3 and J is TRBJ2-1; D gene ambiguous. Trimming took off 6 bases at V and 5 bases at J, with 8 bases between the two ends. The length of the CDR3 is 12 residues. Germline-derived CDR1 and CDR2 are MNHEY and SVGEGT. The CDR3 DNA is TGTGCCAGCAGCCCCATGCACAATGAGCAGTTCTTC. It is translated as CASSPMHNEQFF.

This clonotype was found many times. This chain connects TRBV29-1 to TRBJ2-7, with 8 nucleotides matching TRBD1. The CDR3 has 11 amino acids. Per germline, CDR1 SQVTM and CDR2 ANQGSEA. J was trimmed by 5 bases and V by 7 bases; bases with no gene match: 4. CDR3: CSGQTGDEQYF. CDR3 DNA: TGCAGCGGTCAGACAGGGGACGAGCAGTACTTC.

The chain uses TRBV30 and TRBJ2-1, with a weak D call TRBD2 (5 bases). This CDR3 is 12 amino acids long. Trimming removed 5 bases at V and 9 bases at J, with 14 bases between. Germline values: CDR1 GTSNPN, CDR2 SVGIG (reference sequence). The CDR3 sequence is CAWGPWESEQFF. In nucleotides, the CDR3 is TGTGCCTGGGGACCCTGGGAGTCTGAGCAGTTCTTC.

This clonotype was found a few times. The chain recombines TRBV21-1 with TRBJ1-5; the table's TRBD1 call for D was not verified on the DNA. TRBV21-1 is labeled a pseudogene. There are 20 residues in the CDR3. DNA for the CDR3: TGTGCCAGCAGGCAAATGTGGGACAGGGGGCGTGTTAATAGCAATCAGCCCCAGCATTTT. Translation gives CASRQMWDRGRVNSNQPQHF.

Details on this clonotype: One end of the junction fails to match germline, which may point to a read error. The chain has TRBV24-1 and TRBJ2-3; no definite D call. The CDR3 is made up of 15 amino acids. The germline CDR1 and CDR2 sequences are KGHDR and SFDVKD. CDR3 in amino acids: CATSEQTFSRDTQYF. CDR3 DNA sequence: TGTGCCACCAGTGAGCAGACCTTTAGCAGAGATACGCAGTATTTT.

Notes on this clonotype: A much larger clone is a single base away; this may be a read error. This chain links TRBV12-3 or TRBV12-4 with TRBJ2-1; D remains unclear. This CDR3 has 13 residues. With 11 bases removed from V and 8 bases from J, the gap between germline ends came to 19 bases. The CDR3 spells CAGGKAVTDEQFF. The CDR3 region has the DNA TGTGCCGGCGGAAAGGCCGTGACGGATGAGCAGTTCTTC.

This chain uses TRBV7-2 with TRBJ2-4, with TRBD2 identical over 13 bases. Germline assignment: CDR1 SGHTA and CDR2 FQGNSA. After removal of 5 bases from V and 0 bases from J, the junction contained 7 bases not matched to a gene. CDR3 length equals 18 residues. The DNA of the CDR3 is TGTGCCAGCAGCCGGACTAGCGGGAGTCTGAGAGCCAAAAACATTCAGTACTTC. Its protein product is CASSRTSGSLRAKNIQYF.